This T cell receptor beta chain was retrieved from a study of blood T cell repertoires in COVID-19. For the study at large: Specimens from acute and convalescent COVID-19 originated in the United States, Italy and Spain.

As originally analysed: Estimation of nucleated cell counts was performed using reference gene primer amplification. Assay: immunoSEQ multiplex PCR; the TCRdb copy retains only in-frame clones and omits some. That table is the source of V, J and clone size, and D and trimming were worked out from the DNA. The top ten hold about 6.3% of the sample, which has nearly 110,000 clones, over 60% seen once. Trimming shortened V by 4 bases and J by 0 bases, and 9 bases separated the two germline ends. The CDR3 covers 14 residues. Germline CDR1 LNHDA, CDR2 SQIVND (reference sequence). The sample taken for sequencing was peripheral blood. This clonotype was sampled from a man older than 75 with COVID-19, enrolled during active disease. The rearrangement joins TRBV19 to TRBJ1-1; D unresolved. The CDR3 coding sequence is TGTGCCAGTAGTAACGGGAAACTGAACACTGAAGCTTTCTTT. Its protein product is CASSNGKLNTEAFF. The full variable domain, with the rest looked up from reference TRBV19 and TRBJ1-1, is DGGITQSPKYLFRKEGQNVTLSCEQNLNHDAMYWYRQDPGQGLRLIYYSQIVNDFQKGDIAEGYSVSREKKESFPLTVTSAQKNPTAFYLCASSNGKLNTEAFFGQGTRLTVV.